The count of the clone carrying this TCR beta chain is one. Its antigen is unknown. Sequenced by immunoSEQ multiplex PCR; TCRdb stores in-frame clones only, minus some. The sample has 50,000 to 80,000 clones; almost 85% are singletons. This sample stems from a study of OX40 agonist ivuxolimab in advanced cancers. Study-level information: Those enrolled were 82.7% male, with a mean age of around 55 years and ages from 23 to 79.

Germline V lookup: CDR1 LGHNA, CDR2 YNFKEQ. There are 17 residues in the CDR3. V shed 4 bases and J 0 bases; nucleotides not matched to a gene: 10. General observations from the study: Among the lowest levels of clonal expansion were found in partial responders at 0.1-3.0 mg/kg. Averaged across samples, CD8+ T cells carried more expanded clones than CD4+ did.

The chain recombines TRBV4-2 with TRBJ2-7, with 9 bases aligning to TRBD2. The source material was CD4+ or CD8+ T cells sorted from blood, sampled in a trial of the OX40 agonist ivuxolimab. This TCR was sampled from an adult with an advanced solid tumor such as melanoma, head and neck, liver or kidney cancer. The CDR3 nucleotides read TGTGCCAGCAGCCTTTCATCGCGGGGGGGGAGCTCCTACGAGCAGTACTTC. It translates to CASSLSSRGGSSYEQYF.